The source of this T cell receptor beta chain is a study of neurological immune-mediated disorders. This clonotype came up many times. Antigen unknown. General study points: In HTLV-1-associated myelopathy, TCR clonal expansion was greatest, whereas multiple sclerosis had the least, falling below healthy controls.

Between the trimmed V and J ends, which lost 1 base and 3 bases, there was a span of 12 bases. The CDR3 consists of 15 residues. From germline, CDR1 is LNHNV and CDR2 YYDKDF (reference sequence). The cDNA came from 5'RACE, which used 10-nucleotide random UMIs. TCRdb itself ran the 5' RACE reads through MiXCR, one entry per CDR3 protein. The data show around 78,000 distinct CDR3 sequences, roughly a sixth seen once. Source material: PBMCs. This chain connects TRBV15 to TRBJ1-2; D is perhaps TRBD1 (5 bases). The receptor's source is a woman aged 40 to 50 in good health. Here the CDR3 reads CATSRGGEWDYGYTF. The CDR3 DNA follows: TGTGCCACCAGCAGAGGAGGGGAGTGGGACTATGGCTACACCTTC.